This T cell receptor beta chain was obtained from a study of cytomegalovirus exposure and HLA in healthy donors. Background on the study: The approximately 120 validation repertoires, a later analysis reported, used the same platform as the approximately 700 first-cohort repertoires. Study-wide results and limits: Associated with cytomegalovirus, according to the listing, were around 170 TCR beta chains. Specificity of a few CMV-associated chains for CMV antigens was verified in vitro.

Separation from the 666-subject first cohort characterized the roughly 110-subject validation cohort, to which the donors belonged. Notes on this clone: Its antigen is as yet unknown.

Profiling relied on immunoSEQ multiplex PCR, and the TCRdb table lists in-frame clones only, not all of them. The table shows 100,000 to 150,000 clones, with 89% occurring only once. This CDR3 comprises 14 residues. Germline V CDR1 and CDR2: SGHRS, YFSETQ. V gave up 0 bases and J gave up 4 bases, with 10 bases separating them. The sequenced material came from PBMCs. This TCR was sampled from a young woman in good health and CMV-seronegative. This chain joins TRBV5-1 and TRBJ1-1; possible D gene TRBD1, 5 bases. This chain's CDR3 is CASSLGGEGTEAFF. The CDR3 DNA sequence: TGCGCCAGCAGCTTGGGAGGGGAGGGCACTGAAGCTTTCTTT.